This T cell receptor beta chain is drawn from a study of T cell responses to AZD1222 COVID-19 vaccine. Measured with immunoSEQ multiplex PCR; TCRdb has only the in-frame clones, and not every one. Counted here are about 120,000 clones, more than 75% occurring once; the ten biggest clones make up around 4%. General study results and limits: Spike-specific TCRs gained breadth and depth after people received two AZD1222 doses.

With respect to this clone: The antigen remains unidentified.

This receptor was taken from an adult who received the AZD1222 COVID-19 vaccine. The sequenced sample was peripheral blood, obtained 28 days after the second AZD1222 dose.

The CDR3 DNA follows: TGTGCACTGACCAGAGGGGGCGGCGACCCCTACGAGCAGTACTTC. Its protein product is CALTRGGGDPYEQYF. The gene calls are TRBV3-1 (or the pseudogene TRBV3-2) and TRBJ2-7, with 7 bases that match TRBD1. Germline V CDR1 and CDR2: LGHDT, YNNKEL (reference sequence). The CDR3 is 15 amino acids.